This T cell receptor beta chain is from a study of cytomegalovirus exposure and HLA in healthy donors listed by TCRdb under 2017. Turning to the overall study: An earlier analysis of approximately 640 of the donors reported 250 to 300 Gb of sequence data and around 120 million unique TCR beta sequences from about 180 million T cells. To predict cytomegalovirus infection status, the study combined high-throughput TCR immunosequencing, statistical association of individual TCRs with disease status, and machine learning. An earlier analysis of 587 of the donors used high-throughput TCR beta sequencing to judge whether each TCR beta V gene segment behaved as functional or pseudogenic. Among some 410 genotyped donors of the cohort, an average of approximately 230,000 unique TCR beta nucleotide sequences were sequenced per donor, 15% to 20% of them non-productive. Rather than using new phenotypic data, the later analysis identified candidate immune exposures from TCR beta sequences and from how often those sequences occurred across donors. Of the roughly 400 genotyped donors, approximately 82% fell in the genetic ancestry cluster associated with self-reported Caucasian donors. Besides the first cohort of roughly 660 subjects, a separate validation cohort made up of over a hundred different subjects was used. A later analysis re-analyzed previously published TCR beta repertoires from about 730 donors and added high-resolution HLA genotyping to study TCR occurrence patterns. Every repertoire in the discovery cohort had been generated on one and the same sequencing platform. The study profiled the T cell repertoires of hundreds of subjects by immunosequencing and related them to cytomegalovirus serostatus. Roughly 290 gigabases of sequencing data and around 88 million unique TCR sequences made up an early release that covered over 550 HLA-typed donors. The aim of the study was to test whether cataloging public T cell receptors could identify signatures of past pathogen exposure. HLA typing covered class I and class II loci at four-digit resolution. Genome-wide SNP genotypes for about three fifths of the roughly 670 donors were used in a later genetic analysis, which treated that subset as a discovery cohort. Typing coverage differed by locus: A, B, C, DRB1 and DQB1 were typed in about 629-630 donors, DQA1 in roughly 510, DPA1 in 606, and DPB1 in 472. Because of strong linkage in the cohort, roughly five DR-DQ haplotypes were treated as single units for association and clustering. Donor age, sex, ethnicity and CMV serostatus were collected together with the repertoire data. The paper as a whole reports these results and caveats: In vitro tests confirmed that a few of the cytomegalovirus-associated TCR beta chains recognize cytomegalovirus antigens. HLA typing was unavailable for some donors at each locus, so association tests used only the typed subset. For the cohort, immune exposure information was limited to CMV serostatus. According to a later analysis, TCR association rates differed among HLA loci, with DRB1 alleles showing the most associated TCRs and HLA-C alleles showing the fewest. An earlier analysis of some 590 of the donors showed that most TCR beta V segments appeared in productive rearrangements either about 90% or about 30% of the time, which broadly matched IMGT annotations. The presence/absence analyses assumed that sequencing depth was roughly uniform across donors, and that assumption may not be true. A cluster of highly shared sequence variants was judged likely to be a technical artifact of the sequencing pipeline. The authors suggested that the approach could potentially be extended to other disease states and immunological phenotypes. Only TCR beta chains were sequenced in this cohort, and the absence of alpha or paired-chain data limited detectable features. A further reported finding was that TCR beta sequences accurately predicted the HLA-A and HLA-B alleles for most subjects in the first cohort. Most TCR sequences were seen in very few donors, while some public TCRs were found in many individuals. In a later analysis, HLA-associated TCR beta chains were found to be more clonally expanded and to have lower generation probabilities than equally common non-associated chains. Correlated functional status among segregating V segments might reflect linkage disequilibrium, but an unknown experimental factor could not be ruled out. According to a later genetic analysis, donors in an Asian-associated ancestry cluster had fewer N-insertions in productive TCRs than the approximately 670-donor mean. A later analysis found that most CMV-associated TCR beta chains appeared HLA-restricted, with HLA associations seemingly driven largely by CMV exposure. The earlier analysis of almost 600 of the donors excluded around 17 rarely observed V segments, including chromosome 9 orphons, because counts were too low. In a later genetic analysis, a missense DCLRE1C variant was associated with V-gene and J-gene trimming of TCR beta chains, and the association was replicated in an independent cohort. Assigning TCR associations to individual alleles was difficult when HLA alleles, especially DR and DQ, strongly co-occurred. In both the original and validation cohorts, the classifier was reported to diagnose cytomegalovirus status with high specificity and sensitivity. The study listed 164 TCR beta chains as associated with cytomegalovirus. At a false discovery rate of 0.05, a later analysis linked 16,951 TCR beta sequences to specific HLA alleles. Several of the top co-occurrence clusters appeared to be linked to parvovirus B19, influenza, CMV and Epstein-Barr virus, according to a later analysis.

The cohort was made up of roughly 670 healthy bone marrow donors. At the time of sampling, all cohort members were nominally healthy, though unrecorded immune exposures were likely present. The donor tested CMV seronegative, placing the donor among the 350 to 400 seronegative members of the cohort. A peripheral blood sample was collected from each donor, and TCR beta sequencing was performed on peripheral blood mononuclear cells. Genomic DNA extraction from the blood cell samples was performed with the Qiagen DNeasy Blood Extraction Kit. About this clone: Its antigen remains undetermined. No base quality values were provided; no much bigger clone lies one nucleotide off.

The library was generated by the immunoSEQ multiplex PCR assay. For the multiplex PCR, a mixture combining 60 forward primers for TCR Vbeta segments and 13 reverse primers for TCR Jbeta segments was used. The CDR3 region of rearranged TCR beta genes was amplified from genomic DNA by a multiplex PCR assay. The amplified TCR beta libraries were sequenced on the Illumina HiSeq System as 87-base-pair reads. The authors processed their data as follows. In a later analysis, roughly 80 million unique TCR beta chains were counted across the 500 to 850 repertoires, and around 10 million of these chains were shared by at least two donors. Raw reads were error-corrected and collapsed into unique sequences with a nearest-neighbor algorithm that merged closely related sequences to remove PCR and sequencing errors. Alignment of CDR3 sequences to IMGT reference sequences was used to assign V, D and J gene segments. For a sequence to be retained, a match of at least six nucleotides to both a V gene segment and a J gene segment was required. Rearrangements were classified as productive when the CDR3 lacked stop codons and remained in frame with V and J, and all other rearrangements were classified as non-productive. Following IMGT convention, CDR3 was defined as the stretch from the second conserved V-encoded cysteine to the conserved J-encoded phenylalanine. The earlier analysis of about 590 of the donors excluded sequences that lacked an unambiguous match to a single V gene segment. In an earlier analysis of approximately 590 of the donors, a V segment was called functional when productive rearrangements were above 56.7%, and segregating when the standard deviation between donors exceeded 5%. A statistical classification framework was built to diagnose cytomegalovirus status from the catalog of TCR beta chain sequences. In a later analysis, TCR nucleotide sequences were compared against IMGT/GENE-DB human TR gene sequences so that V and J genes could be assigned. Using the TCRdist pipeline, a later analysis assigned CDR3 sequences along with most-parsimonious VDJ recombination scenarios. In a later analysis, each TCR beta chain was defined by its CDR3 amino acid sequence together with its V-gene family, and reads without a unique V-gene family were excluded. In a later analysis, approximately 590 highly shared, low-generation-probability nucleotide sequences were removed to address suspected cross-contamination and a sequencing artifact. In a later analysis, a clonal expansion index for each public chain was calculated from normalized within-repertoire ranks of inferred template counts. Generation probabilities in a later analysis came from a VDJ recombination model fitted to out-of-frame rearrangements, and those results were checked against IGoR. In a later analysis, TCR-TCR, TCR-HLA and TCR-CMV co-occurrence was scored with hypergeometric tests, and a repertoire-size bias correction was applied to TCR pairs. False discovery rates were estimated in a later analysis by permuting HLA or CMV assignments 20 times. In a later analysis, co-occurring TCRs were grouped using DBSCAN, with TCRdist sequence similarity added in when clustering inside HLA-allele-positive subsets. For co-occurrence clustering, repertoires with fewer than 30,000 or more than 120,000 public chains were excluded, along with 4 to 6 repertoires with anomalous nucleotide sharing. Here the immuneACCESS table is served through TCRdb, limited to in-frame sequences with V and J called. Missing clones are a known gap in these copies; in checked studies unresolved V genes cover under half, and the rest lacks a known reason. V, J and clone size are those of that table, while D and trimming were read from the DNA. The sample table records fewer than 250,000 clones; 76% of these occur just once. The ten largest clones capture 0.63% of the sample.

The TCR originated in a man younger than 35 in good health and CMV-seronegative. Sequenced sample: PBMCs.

The bases are TGTGCCACCAGCAGAGATAACGGGAGGGGCAATCAGCCCCAGCATTTT. It translates as CATSRDNGRGNQPQHF. The sequence is built from TRBV15 and TRBJ1-5; the D gene cannot be resolved reliably. From its cysteine to its phenylalanine, the CDR3 spans 16 amino acids. Kept here is only the CDR3 DNA, which spans 48 bases and is read in frame from base 1. CDR1 and CDR2 (LNHNV, YYDKDF) derive from the germline V gene (reference sequence). V is clipped by 0 bases and J by 2 bases, and the sequence between their germline boundaries is 11 bases long.